Sequencing of this T cell receptor (beta chain) was carried out in a study of shared clonotypes between healthy human individuals (TCRdb year 2020). Study-wide context: Three men and two women, aged 18 to 49 years, made up the cohort. For each donor, CD4 naive and CD4 memory were each given three plates, CD8 naive was given two plates, and CD8 memory was given one plate. The study deeply sequenced blood TCR repertoires of several healthy adults to estimate repertoire size and the extent of clonotype sharing between individuals. Each donor's leukapheresis produced roughly between about 0.9 and 9.5 billion PBMCs. Libraries were prepared and TCR repertoires were sequenced by different laboratories using diverse techniques, in order to increase sequencing depth and limit assay-specific biases. The study at large found these results: When a few donors were compared, the shared fraction of clonotypes was about 5% for naive CD4, around 3.5% for naive CD8, more than 2% for memory CD4, and 0.3% to 0.5% for memory CD8. Higher generation probabilities were observed for clonotypes shared by all four sorted-subset donors than for non-shared clonotypes. Because the study included only a small number of donors, the genetic and exposure-history diversity represented was limited. Sampling was restricted to blood, and TCR repertoires in tissue are likely to differ from TCR repertoires in blood. Pairwise subsampling led to the expectation that sequencing depth would affect the degree of clonotype sharing among donors. Incomplete sequencing was indicated by rarefaction of sorted-subset datasets, despite the large sequencing depth. Estimated clonotype richness was generally larger for naive than for memory subsets.

Healthy HIV-negative adults with no recently reported acute infections or vaccinations were included as donors. All donors were Caucasian adults living in Nashville, Tennessee, USA. Magnetic negative selection was used to enrich CD4+ T cells, after which naive cells were positively selected on CD45RA and the negative fraction became the memory subset. Blood was obtained by leukapheresis, after which PBMCs were separated by Ficoll-Histopaque density gradient centrifugation and cryopreserved in liquid nitrogen vapor phase. Analytical flow cytometry was used to check the purity and quantity of every magnetically sorted T cell population. Genomic DNA was isolated from each sorted fraction and quantified by UV absorbance on a Nanodrop 2000c. This clone has a handful of counts. This receptor's antigen is unknown. Per-nucleotide qualities are absent, and no much larger clonotype sits a single base away.

At the junction V is shortened by 5 bases and J by 2 bases, with 9 bases in between. There are 13 amino acids in the CDR3, from cysteine to phenylalanine inclusive. Left in the record is the CDR3 DNA by itself, 39 bases read in frame from the first base. Per the germline V gene (reference sequence), SEHNR is the CDR1 and FQNEAQ is the CDR2. Using the deep immunoSEQ assay, multiplex PCR amplified TCR CDR3 regions from genomic DNA. Extracted genomic DNA from each cell subset was distributed evenly across all wells of several immunoSEQ 96-well plates, and each plate was treated as a replicate. Each replicate PCR for sorted subsets received around 200 ng genomic DNA, equal to tens of thousands of T cell genomes. The purified libraries were quantified using a Qubit 3.0 fluorometer, sized with a Bioanalyzer 2100, and then quantified again using the KAPA Library Quantification kit. Every immunoSEQ 96-well plate was sequenced on a separate single-read 150-cycle Illumina NextSeq 550 flow cell. The published analysis was carried out like this. Because the immunoSEQ output included only junctional sequences and no quality scores, the filtering could not be the same as the filtering used for full-length reads. Sequences were annotated with PyIR, a Python wrapper for IgBLAST v1.9, and V/J genes and CDR3 were assigned using IMGT germline references. Reads were filtered out if the reads had weak V/J assignments (E-value above 1e-6), no CDR3, stop codons, out-of-frame junctions, or ambiguous translated residues. V3J clonotypes were defined as sequences sharing the same inferred V gene, J gene, and CDR3 amino acid sequence. To compute the percentage overlap between repertoires, the number of shared unique clonotypes was divided by the size of the smaller repertoire. Repertoire richness was assessed with RTK rarefaction, the Chao1 estimator, and Recon v2.1 estimates of unobserved clonotypes. Generation probabilities for all TCRbeta clonotypes obtained by the gDNA method from a handful of donors were computed using OLGA. In TCRdb, the immuneACCESS table is reduced to in-frame sequences with V and J assigned. These tables do not hold every clone; where another copy was compared, an unresolved V gene accounts for under half, and the others remain unexplained. The V and J calls and the clone size are those of that table, but D and trimming were determined from the DNA. Across this sample there are approximately 940,000 clones, with over 60% seen only once. Around 1.5% of the sample comes from the top ten.

The chain employs TRBV7-9 and TRBJ1-1; no D gene call is confident. The sequence was obtained from a young man in good health. What was sequenced was memory CD4+ T cells sorted from blood. The sample's cell subset or site label, decoded: CD45RA-negative fraction. The CDR3 here reads CASSAQLNTEAFF. The DNA sequence is as follows: TGTGCCAGCAGCGCCCAGCTCAACACTGAAGCTTTCTTT.